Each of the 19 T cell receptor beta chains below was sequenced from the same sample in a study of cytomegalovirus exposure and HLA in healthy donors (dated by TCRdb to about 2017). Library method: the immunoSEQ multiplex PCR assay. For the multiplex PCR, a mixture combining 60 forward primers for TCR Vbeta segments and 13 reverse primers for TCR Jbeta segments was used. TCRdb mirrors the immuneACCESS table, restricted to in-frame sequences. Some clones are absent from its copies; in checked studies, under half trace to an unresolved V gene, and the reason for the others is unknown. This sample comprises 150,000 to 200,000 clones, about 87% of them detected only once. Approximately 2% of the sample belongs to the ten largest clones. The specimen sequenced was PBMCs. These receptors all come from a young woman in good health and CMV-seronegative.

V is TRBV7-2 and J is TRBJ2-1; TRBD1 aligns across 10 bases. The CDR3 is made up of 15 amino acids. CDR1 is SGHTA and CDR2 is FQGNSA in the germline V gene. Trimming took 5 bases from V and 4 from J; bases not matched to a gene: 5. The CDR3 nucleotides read TGTGCCAGCAGCCCGACAGGGGGCTCATACAATGAGCAGTTCTTC. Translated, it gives CASSPTGGSYNEQFF.

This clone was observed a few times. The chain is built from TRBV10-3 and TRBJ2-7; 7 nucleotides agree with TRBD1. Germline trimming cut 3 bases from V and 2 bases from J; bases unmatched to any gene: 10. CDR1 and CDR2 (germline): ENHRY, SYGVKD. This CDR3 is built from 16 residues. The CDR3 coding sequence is TGTGCCATCAGTGAAGGGCCCCACAGGGGCGCCTACGAGCAGTACTTC. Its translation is CAISEGPHRGAYEQYF.

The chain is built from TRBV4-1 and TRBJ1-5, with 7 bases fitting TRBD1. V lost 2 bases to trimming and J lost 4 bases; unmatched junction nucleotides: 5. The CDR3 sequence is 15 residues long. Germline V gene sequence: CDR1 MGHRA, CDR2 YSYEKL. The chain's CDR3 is CASSQRGQVNQPQHF. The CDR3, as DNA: TGCGCCAGCAGCCAACGAGGACAGGTTAATCAGCCCCAGCATTTT.

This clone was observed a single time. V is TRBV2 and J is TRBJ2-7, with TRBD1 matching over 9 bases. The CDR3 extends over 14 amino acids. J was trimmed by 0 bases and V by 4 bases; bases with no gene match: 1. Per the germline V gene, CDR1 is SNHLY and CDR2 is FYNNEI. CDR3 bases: TGTGCCAGCAGTGGACAGGGGGACTCCTACGAGCAGTACTTC. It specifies CASSGQGDSYEQYF.

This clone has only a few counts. This CDR3 reads CASSLGTPELFF. DNA of the CDR3: TGTGCCAGCAGCTTGGGAACCCCGGAACTGTTTTTT. The rearrangement uses TRBV5-6 and TRBJ1-4; no firm D call. V lost 0 bases and J lost 12, with 9 bases in between. CDR1 is SGHDT and CDR2 is YYEEEE in the germline V gene. CDR3 length equals 12 residues.

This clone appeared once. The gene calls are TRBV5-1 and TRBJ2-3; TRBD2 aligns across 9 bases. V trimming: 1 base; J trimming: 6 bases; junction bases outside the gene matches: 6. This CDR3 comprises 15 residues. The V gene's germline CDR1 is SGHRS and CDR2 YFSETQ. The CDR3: CASSLSGGLSDTQYF. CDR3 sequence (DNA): TGCGCCAGCAGCTTGAGCGGGGGGCTTAGCGATACGCAGTATTTT.

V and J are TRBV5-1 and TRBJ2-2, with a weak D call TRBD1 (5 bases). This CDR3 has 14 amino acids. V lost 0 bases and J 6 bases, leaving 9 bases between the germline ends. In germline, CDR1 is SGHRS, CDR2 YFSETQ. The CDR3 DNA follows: TGCGCCAGCAGCTTGGAATGGGGCGCCGGGGAGCTGTTTTTT. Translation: CASSLEWGAGELFF.

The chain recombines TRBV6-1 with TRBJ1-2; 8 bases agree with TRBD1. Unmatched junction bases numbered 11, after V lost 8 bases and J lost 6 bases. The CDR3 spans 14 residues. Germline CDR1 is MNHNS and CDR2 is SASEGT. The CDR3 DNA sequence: TGTGCCAGCTATTTTACAGGGGGTAGAAATGGCTACACCTTC. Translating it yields CASYFTGGRNGYTF.

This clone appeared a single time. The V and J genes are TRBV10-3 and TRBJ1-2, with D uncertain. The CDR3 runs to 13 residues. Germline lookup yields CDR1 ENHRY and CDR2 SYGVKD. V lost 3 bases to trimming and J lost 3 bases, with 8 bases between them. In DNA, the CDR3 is TGTGCCATCAGTGATGAGAGGGACTATGGCTACACCTTC. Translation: CAISDERDYGYTF.

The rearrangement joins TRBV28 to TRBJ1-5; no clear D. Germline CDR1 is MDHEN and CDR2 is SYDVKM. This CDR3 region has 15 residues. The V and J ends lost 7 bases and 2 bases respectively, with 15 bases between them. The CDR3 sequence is CASNTGSLGNQPQHF. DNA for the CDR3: TGTGCCAGCAATACGGGAAGCTTAGGCAATCAGCCCCAGCATTTT.

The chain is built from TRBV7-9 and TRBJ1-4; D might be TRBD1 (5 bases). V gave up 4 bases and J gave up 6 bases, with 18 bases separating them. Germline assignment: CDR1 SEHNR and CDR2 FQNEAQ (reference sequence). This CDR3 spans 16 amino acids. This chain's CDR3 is CASSWGVGRVDEKLFF. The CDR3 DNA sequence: TGTGCCAGCAGCTGGGGTGTGGGCAGGGTGGATGAAAAACTGTTTTTT.

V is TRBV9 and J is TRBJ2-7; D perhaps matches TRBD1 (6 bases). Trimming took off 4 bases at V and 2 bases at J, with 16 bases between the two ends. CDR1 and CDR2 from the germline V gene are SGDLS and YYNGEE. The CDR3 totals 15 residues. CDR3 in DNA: TGTGCCAGCAGCTCTAACCCTCAGGGGACCTACGAGCAGTACTTC. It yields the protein CASSSNPQGTYEQYF.

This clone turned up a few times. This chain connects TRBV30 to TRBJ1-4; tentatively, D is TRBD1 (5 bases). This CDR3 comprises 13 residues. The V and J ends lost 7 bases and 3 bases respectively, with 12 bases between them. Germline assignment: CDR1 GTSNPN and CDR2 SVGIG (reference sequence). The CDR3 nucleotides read TGTGCCTACCTAGGGGCAGCTAATGAAAAACTGTTTTTT. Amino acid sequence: CAYLGAANEKLFF. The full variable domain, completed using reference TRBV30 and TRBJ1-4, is SQTIHQWPATLVQPVGSPLSLECTVEGTSNPNLYWYRQAAGRGLQLLFYSVGIGQISSEVPQNLSASRPQDRQFILSSKKLLLSDSGFYLCAYLGAANEKLFFGSGTQLSVL.

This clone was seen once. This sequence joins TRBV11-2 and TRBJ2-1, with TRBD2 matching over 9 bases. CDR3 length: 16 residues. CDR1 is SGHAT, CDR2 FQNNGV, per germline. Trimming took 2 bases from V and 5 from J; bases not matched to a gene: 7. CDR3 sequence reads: CASSLPAGGFDNEQFF. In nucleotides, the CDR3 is TGTGCCAGCAGCTTACCAGCGGGAGGATTTGACAATGAGCAGTTCTTC.

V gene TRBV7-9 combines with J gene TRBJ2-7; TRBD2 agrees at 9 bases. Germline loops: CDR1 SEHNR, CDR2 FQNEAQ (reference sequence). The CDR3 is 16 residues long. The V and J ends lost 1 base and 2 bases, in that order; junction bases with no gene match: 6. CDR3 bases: TGTGCCAGCAGCTTAGGGCCGCTAGCGGGGCCCTACGAGCAGTACTTC. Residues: CASSLGPLAGPYEQYF. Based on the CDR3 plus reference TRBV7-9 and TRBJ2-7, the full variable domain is DTGVSQNPRHKITKRGQNVTFRCDPISEHNRLYWYRQTLGQGPEFLTYFQNEAQLEKSRLLSDRFSAERPKGSFSTLEIQRTEQGDSAMYLCASSLGPLAGPYEQYFGPGTRLTVT.

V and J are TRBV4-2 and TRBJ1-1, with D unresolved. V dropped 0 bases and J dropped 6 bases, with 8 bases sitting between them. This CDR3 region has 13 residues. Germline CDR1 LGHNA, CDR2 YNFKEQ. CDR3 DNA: TGTGCCAGCAGCCAAGATTCCCCATCTGAAGCTTTCTTT. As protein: CASSQDSPSEAFF.

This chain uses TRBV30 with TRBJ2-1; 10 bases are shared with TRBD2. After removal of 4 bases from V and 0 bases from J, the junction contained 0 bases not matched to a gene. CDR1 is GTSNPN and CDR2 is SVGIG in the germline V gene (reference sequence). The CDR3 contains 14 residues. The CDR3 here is CAWTSGSSYNEQFF. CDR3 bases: TGTGCCTGGACTAGCGGGAGCTCCTACAATGAGCAGTTCTTC.

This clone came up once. This CDR3 is CSVVRDNYEQYF. The CDR3 DNA follows: TGCAGCGTTGTTAGAGACAACTACGAGCAGTACTTC. The J gene is TRBJ2-7, the V gene TRBV29-1; D is unresolved. Germline values: CDR1 SQVTM, CDR2 ANQGSEA. The CDR3 covers 12 residues. Trimming cost V 4 bases and J 3 bases, with 10 bases left between them.

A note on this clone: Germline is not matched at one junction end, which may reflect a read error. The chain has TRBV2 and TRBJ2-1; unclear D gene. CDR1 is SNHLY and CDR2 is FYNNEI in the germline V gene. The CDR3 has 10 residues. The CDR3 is CASSPRSPIF. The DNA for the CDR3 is TGTGCCAGCAGTCCCCGTAGTCCGATCTTC.